These 7 T cell receptor beta chains were sequenced from one sample in a study of control samples from healthy donors and cancer patients. Some clones are missing from TCRdb's copy, which holds only in-frame ones; the method was immunoSEQ multiplex PCR. The table lists about 150,000 clones, approximately 93% of them singletons, with more than 8% in the top ten. The material sequenced was blood. The receptors were gathered from a woman aged 40 to 50 in good health.

This clone was detected only once. V usage is TRBV7-9 and J usage is TRBJ1-1; D gene ambiguous. Germline V lookup: CDR1 SEHNR, CDR2 FQNEAQ (reference sequence). The CDR3 loop spans 14 amino acids. V was clipped by 4 bases and J by 4 bases, with 13 bases between them. The CDR3 loop is CASSSAVISTEAFF. CDR3 nucleotides: TGTGCCAGCAGCTCGGCCGTTATAAGCACTGAAGCTTTCTTT.

CDR3 bases: TGTGCCAGCAGCTCAGCAGAAGTTGCCAACCAAGAGACCCAGTACTTC. Residues: CASSSAEVANQETQYF. The chain employs TRBV13 and TRBJ2-5; no clear D. CDR3 length: 16 amino acids. The V end lost 4 bases, the J end lost 0 bases, and 15 bases lay between the germline ends. Per the germline V gene, CDR1 is PRHDT and CDR2 is FYEKMQ (reference sequence). Filled out from reference TRBV13 and TRBJ2-5, the complete variable domain reads AAGVIQSPRHLIKEKRETATLKCYPIPRHDTVYWYQQGPGQDPQFLISFYEKMQSDKGSIPDRFSAQQFSDYHSELNMSSLELGDSALYFCASSSAEVANQETQYFGPGTRLLVL.

The V call is TRBV18, the J call TRBJ2-3, with unresolved D. The ends were cut back, 3 bases at V and 1 base at J, with 5 bases in the middle. CDR3 length: 13 residues. Germline V gene data show CDR1 as KGHSH and CDR2 as LQKENI. The CDR3 reads CASSPYRTDTQYF. The CDR3, as DNA: TGTGCCAGCTCACCGTACCGCACAGATACGCAGTATTTT.

V and J are TRBV18 and TRBJ2-7; the match to TRBD2 covers 7 bases. CDR3 size: 15 residues. Trimming removed 3 bases from V and 3 bases from J; junction bases left unmatched: 8. Germline V CDR1 and CDR2: KGHSH, LQKENI. The CDR3 region has the DNA TGTGCCAGCTCACCGGGGGGGTCCTTGGTCTACGAGCAGTACTTC. Protein product: CASSPGGSLVYEQYF.

V is TRBV4-3 and J is TRBJ1-1, with D possibly TRBD1 on 5 matching bases. The V and J ends lost 5 bases and 1 base respectively, with 17 bases between them. The CDR3 is made up of 16 amino acids. The germline V gene encodes CDR1 LGHNA and CDR2 YSLEER. Written as DNA, the CDR3 is TGCGCCAGCAGCTCCCTGGGGGGGGTACGGAACACTGAAGCTTTCTTT. It encodes CASSSLGGVRNTEAFF.

The chain has TRBV4-3 and TRBJ1-1, with D possibly TRBD1 on 6 matching bases. Trimming took 1 base from V and 5 from J, leaving 14 bases between them. Germline loops: CDR1 LGHNA, CDR2 YSLEER. The CDR3 consists of 15 residues. CDR3 sequence reads: CASSQVGEGGTEAFF. The CDR3 DNA reads TGCGCCAGCAGCCAAGTCGGGGAGGGGGGGACTGAAGCTTTCTTT.

The chain links TRBV4-1 to TRBJ1-5, with a weak D call TRBD1 (5 bases). This CDR3 is built from 16 residues. V lost 0 bases, J lost 1 base, and 10 bases lay in between. Germline V CDR1 and CDR2: MGHRA, YSYEKL. The CDR3 DNA reads TGCGCCAGCAGCCAAGATTTGGGGGTAAGCAATCAGCCCCAGCATTTT. Translation gives CASSQDLGVSNQPQHF.